This record looks at one T cell receptor (beta chain) sequence and its context. This CDR3 is 19 amino acids long. Germline CDR1 MDHEN, CDR2 SYDVKM. Germline trimming cut 3 bases from V and 5 bases from J; bases unmatched to any gene: 13. This entry belongs to a study of blood T cell repertoires in COVID-19. Study-level background: The study drew acute and convalescent COVID-19 samples from the United States, Italy and Spain.

Study processing details: Amplified reference gene primers provided the basis for estimating nucleated cell counts. Assay: immunoSEQ multiplex PCR; the TCRdb copy retains only in-frame clones and omits some. That table supplies the V and J calls and clone size; D and trimming were determined from the DNA. The profile shows approximately 170,000 clones, about 88% of them singletons. This TCR was recovered from a woman of 80 years or more in a cohort sampled during active or convalescent COVID-19. Sequenced input: peripheral blood. The J gene is TRBJ2-1, the V gene TRBV28, with 13 nucleotides matching TRBD2. The CDR3 nucleotides read TGTGCCAGCAGTTTGGCGAAACTAGCGGGGGGGCAACATCACAATGAGCAGTTCTTC. It encodes CASSLAKLAGGQHHNEQFF.